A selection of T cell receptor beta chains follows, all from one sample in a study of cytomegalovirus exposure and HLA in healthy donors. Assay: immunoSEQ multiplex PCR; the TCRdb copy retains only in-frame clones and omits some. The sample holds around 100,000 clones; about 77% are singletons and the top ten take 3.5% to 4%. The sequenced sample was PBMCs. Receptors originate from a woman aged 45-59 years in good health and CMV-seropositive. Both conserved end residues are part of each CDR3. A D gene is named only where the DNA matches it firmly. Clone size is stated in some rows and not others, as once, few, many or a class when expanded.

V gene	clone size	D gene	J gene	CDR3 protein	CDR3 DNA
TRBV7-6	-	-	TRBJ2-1	CASSLLWGGANEQFF	TGTGCCAGCAGCTTGCTATGGGGGGGGGCAAATGAGCAGTTCTTC
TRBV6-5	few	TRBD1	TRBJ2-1	CASRPRDRSYNEQFF	TGTGCCAGCAGACCCCGGGACAGATCCTACAATGAGCAGTTCTTC
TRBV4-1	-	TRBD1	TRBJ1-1	CASSQRDRYMNTEAFF	TGCGCCAGCAGCCAAAGGGACAGGTACATGAACACTGAAGCTTTCTTT
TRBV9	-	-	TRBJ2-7	CASSVAGGTYEQYF	TGTGCCAGCAGCGTCGCAGGGGGGACCTACGAGCAGTACTTC
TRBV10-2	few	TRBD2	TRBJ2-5	CASSEVAGGLETQYF	TGCGCCAGCAGTGAAGTAGCGGGGGGGCTAGAGACCCAGTACTTC
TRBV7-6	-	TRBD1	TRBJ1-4	CASSTYRGRDEKLFF	TGTGCCAGCAGCACCTACAGGGGGCGAGATGAAAAACTGTTTTTT
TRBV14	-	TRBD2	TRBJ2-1	CASSRSGLAGRLGQFF	TGTGCCAGCAGCCGATCCGGACTAGCGGGAAGATTGGGGCAGTTCTTC
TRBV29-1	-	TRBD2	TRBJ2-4	CSVEGLAGAKNIQYF	TGCAGCGTTGAGGGATTAGCGGGAGCCAAAAACATTCAGTACTTC
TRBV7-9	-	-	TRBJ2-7	CASSLATGGEQYF	TGTGCCAGCAGCTTAGCGACAGGAGGCGAGCAGTACTTC
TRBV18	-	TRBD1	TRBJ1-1	CASSPEGQIYTEAFF	TGTGCCAGCTCACCAGAGGGACAGATATACACTGAAGCTTTCTTT
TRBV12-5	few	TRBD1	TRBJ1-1	CASGPPRQGQGAFF	TGTGCTAGTGGTCCCCCGAGGCAGGGACAGGGGGCTTTCTTT
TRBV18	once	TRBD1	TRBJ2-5	CASSTGTGRKETQYF	TGTGCCAGCTCAACCGGGACAGGGCGTAAAGAGACCCAGTACTTC
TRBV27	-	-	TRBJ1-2	CASSPRPALADYGYTF	TGTGCCAGCAGCCCTCGGCCGGCCCTGGCGGACTATGGCTACACCTTC
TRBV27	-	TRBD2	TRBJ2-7	CASSLSLAGASYEQYF	TGTGCCAGCAGTTTAAGCCTAGCGGGAGCCTCCTACGAGCAGTACTTC
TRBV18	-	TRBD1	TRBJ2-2	CASSPIPFPGQSNTGELFF	TGTGCCAGCTCACCAATCCCCTTCCCGGGACAGTCGAACACCGGGGAGCTGTTTTTT
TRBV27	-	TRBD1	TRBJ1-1	CASSSPGGTEAFF	TGTGCCAGCTCAAGCCCAGGGGGCACTGAAGCTTTCTTT
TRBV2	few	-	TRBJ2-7	CASREDRGRDF	TGTGCCAGCAGAGAGGACAGAGGGCGGGACTTC
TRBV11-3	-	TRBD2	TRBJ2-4	CASSLDGGEANIQYF	TGTGCCAGCAGCTTAGACGGGGGGGAAGCAAACATTCAGTACTTC
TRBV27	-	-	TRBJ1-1	CASSLVDYSEAFF	TGTGCCAGCAGTTTAGTCGACTATTCTGAAGCTTTCTTT
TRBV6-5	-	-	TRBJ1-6	CASSYSDRGQRLHF	TGTGCCAGCAGTTACTCGGATCGGGGTCAGCGCCTCCACTTT
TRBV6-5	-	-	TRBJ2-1	CVVVSNEQFF	TGTGTTGTGGTCAGCAATGAGCAGTTCTTC
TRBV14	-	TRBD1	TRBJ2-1	CASTETGNYNEQFF	TGTGCCAGCACGGAGACAGGGAATTACAATGAGCAGTTCTTC
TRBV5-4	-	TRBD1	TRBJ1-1	CASSPGQDHTEAFF	TGTGCCAGCAGCCCAGGACAGGACCACACTGAAGCTTTCTTT
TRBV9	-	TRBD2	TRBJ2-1	CASRGRGLAGDNEQFF	TGTGCCAGCAGAGGGAGGGGTCTAGCGGGAGACAATGAGCAGTTCTTC
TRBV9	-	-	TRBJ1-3	CASSVGAPRPDGLSSGNTIYF	TGTGCCAGCAGCGTAGGGGCCCCGCGCCCAGACGGACTTAGCTCTGGAAACACCATATATTTT
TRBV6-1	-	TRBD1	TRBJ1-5	CASGQGVNSNQPQHF	TGTGCCAGTGGGCAGGGGGTAAATAGCAATCAGCCCCAGCATTTT
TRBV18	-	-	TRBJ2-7	CASSPPGLYEQYF	TGTGCCAGCTCACCTCCGGGACTCTACGAGCAGTACTTC
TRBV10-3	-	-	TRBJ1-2	CAISEAATGGGYTF	TGTGCCATCAGTGAGGCAGCGACCGGAGGTGGCTACACCTTC
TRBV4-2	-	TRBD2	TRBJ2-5	CASSQDPLGLASFQETQYF	TGTGCCAGCAGCCAAGACCCACTGGGACTAGCGAGCTTTCAAGAGACCCAGTACTTC
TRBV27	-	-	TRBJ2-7	CASSINLASVASYEQYF	TGTGCCAGCTCCATAAATCTGGCATCGGTAGCTTCCTACGAGCAGTACTTC
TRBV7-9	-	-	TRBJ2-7	CSSRLDTAYEQYF	TGTTCTAGCAGGTTAGACACAGCCTACGAGCAGTACTTC